At least ten counts were recorded for the clone carrying this TCR beta chain. The antigen is unknown. TCR beta CDR3 region amplification was performed from RNA transcripts. A first-round RT-PCR of the TCR CDR3 used the HTBI primer set. TCRdb processed the multiplex PCR reads anew with MiXCR; each CDR3 protein has one entry. Among about 580,000 distinct CDR3 sequences listed, about 15% were seen once. Germline V gene lookup returns CDR1 LNHDA and CDR2 SQIVND (reference sequence). Losses at the gene ends were 8 bases for V and 7 bases for J; bases not matched to a gene: 9. The CDR3 extends over 14 amino acids. Investigators excluded patients with uncontrolled infection, other autoimmune disease, pregnancy or lactation. Ahead of any ophthalmopathy symptoms, the blood sample was obtained at the first diagnosis of hyperthyroidism. The data originate from a study of T cells in Graves' hyperthyroidism and ophthalmopathy.

Notes on the study in general: Most thyroid-expanded clonotypes above 0.001 were also found in blood. It was a median approximately six months before onset that the model predicted ophthalmopathy.

Material for sequencing was blood. V is TRBV19 and J is TRBJ1-4, with 8 bases that match TRBD1. This clonotype was obtained from a woman aged 30 to 39 with Graves' hyperthyroidism that later progressed to Graves' ophthalmopathy. The DNA of the CDR3 is TGTGCCAGTTCCCCTGACAGGGGTTTTGAAAAACTGTTTTTT. This translates into CASSPDRGFEKLFF.